The source of this T cell receptor beta chain is a study of shared clonotypes between healthy human individuals. Measured with immunoSEQ multiplex PCR; TCRdb has only the in-frame clones, and not every one. The sample gives roughly 2.1 million clones, more than 85% of which show up once; 1.7% is in the top ten. Cells designated naive CD8 were CD45RO-negative and were positively selected for CCR7, with terminally differentiated effector memory CD45RA+ cells excluded. This clone appeared a few times. CDR3 length: 13 amino acids. Germline V gives CDR1 LGHNT, CDR2 FRNRAP. Deletions cut 4 bases from V and 4 bases from J, with 10 bases between.

This sequence originates from a man younger than 30 in good health. Some clones in this sample may be carry-over from other donors' samples. Material: naive CD8+ T cells from PBMCs. This chain uses TRBV12-5 with TRBJ1-2; no definite D call. CDR3 region: CASGWPTGYGYTF. The CDR3 coding sequence is TGTGCTAGTGGTTGGCCTACGGGCTATGGCTACACCTTC.